This T cell receptor (beta chain) was identified in a study of cytomegalovirus exposure and HLA in healthy donors (dated by TCRdb to the late 2010s). Background for the entire study: An earlier analysis of about 530 of the donors reported 250 to 300 Gb of sequence data and around 120 million unique TCR beta sequences obtained from about 180 million T cells. About 310 gigabases of sequencing data and tens of millions of unique TCR sequences were included in an early release covering around 600 HLA-typed donors. Among the roughly 370 genotyped donors, around 81% belonged to the genetic ancestry cluster associated with self-reported Caucasian donors. The study was designed to test whether signatures of past pathogen exposure could be identified by cataloging public T cell receptors. Using immunosequencing, the study profiled T cell repertoires from 640 or so subjects and related those repertoires to cytomegalovirus serostatus. Along with the roughly 610-subject first cohort, a separate validation cohort of over 90 different subjects was used. High-throughput TCR immunosequencing, statistical association of individual TCRs with disease status, and machine learning were combined to predict cytomegalovirus infection status. To study patterns of TCR occurrence, a later analysis re-analyzed previously published TCR beta repertoires from 650 to 750 donors and added high-resolution HLA genotyping. The later analysis used no new phenotypic data to find candidate immune exposures, relying instead on TCR beta sequences and their occurrence across donors. An earlier analysis of about 620 of the donors applied high-throughput TCR beta sequencing to assess whether each TCR beta V gene segment acted as functional or pseudogenic. Donor age, sex, ethnicity and CMV serostatus were compiled together with the repertoire data. Genome-wide SNP genotypes for about 65% of the 666 donors were used in a later genetic analysis, which treated that subset as a discovery cohort. All discovery cohort repertoires had been generated on a single sequencing platform. Both class I and class II loci were covered by HLA typing, at four-digit resolution. The number of donors typed differed by locus, with roughly 629-640 for A, B, C, DRB1 and DQB1, 522 for DQA1, 600 to 610 for DPA1, and some 450 for DPB1. Several DR-DQ haplotypes were treated as single units for association and clustering because of strong linkage in the cohort. Across around 400 genotyped donors of the cohort, an average of roughly 250,000 unique TCR beta nucleotide sequences per donor were sequenced, and roughly 17% of those sequences were non-productive. The study at large found these results: In both the original and validation cohorts, the classifier was reported to diagnose cytomegalovirus status with high specificity and sensitivity. In vitro tests confirmed that three of the cytomegalovirus-associated TCR beta chains recognize cytomegalovirus antigens. Correlated functional status among segregating V segments might reflect linkage disequilibrium, but an unknown experimental factor could not be ruled out. Presence/absence analyses assumed roughly uniform sequencing depth across donors, an assumption that may not hold. Strong co-occurrence of HLA alleles, especially DR and DQ, made assigning TCR associations to individual alleles difficult. Broadly in line with IMGT annotations, most TCR beta V segments showed up in productive rearrangements about 87% or about 30% of the time in an earlier analysis of several hundred of the donors. A later analysis reported that several top co-occurrence clusters appeared linked to parvovirus B19, influenza, CMV and Epstein-Barr virus. A later analysis found that most CMV-associated TCR beta chains appeared HLA-restricted, with HLA associations seemingly driven largely by CMV exposure. This cohort had only TCR beta chains sequenced, and the lack of alpha or paired-chain data limited which features could be detected. Because HLA typing was unavailable for some donors at each locus, only the typed subset was used in association tests. In a later analysis, the rate of TCR association differed among HLA loci, with DRB1 alleles having the most associated TCRs and HLA-C alleles having the fewest. A later genetic analysis associated a missense DCLRE1C variant with V-gene and J-gene trimming of TCR beta chains, and an independent cohort replicated the association. It was suggested by the authors that the approach could potentially be generalized to other disease states and immunological phenotypes. Most TCR sequences were seen in very few donors, while some public TCRs were found in many individuals. At a false discovery rate of 0.05, a later analysis linked roughly 17,000 TCR beta sequences to specific HLA alleles. A cluster of highly shared sequence variants was judged likely to be a technical artifact of the sequencing pipeline. For the cohort, immune exposure information was limited to CMV serostatus. A further reported finding was that TCR beta sequences accurately predicted the HLA-A and HLA-B alleles for most subjects in the first cohort. Some IMGT-functional V segments, including TRBV6-2 and TRBV6-3, could not be distinguished by the 87-base-pair reads and were therefore excluded. The study gave a list of roughly 150 TCR beta chains associated with cytomegalovirus. Because counts were too low, about 18 rarely observed V segments, including chromosome 9 orphons, were left out of the earlier analysis of about 500 of the donors. A later analysis found that HLA-associated TCR beta chains were more clonally expanded and had lower generation probabilities than equally common non-associated chains. According to a later genetic analysis, donors in an Asian-associated ancestry cluster had fewer N-insertions in productive TCRs than the approximately 610-donor mean.

The cohort was made up of 666 healthy bone marrow donors. At the time of sampling, every cohort member was nominally healthy, though immune exposures that went unrecorded were likely present. The donor was CMV seronegative and belonged to the group of over 350 seronegative cohort members. Each donor provided a peripheral blood sample, and peripheral blood mononuclear cells were used for TCR beta sequencing. The Qiagen DNeasy Blood Extraction Kit was used to extract genomic DNA from the blood cell samples. The CDR3 goes from the cysteine to the phenylalanine over 16 residues. Just the 48-base CDR3 DNA is kept, in frame starting at base 1. Ends trimmed: V by 3 bases, J by 5 bases; bases unmatched to a gene: 8. The germline V gene supplies CDR1 KGHSH and CDR2 LQKENI. This clone was counted between two and nine times. It lacks a known antigen. There are no base qualities to consult, and no much larger clone falls within one base.

Preparation of the library involved the immunoSEQ multiplex PCR assay. The multiplex PCR relied on a mix of 60 forward primers for TCR Vbeta segments and 13 reverse primers for TCR Jbeta segments. The CDR3 region of rearranged TCR beta genes was amplified from genomic DNA by a multiplex PCR assay. Amplified TCR beta libraries were sequenced as 87-base-pair reads on the Illumina HiSeq System. In the authors' own workflow: A later analysis counted about 80 million unique TCR beta chains across the 550 to 800 repertoires, and some 11 million of these chains were shared by at least two donors. Raw reads were error-corrected and collapsed into unique sequences by a nearest-neighbor algorithm in which closely related sequences were merged to remove PCR and sequencing errors. To assign V, D and J gene segments, CDR3 sequences were aligned to IMGT reference sequences. For a sequence to be retained, at least a six-nucleotide match to both a V gene segment and a J gene segment was required. A rearrangement was called productive if the CDR3 had no stop codons and remained in frame with V and J, and every other rearrangement was called non-productive. Following IMGT convention, CDR3 was defined as the stretch from the second conserved V-encoded cysteine to the conserved J-encoded phenylalanine. The earlier analysis of about 570 of the donors excluded any sequence lacking an unambiguous match to a single V gene segment. In an earlier analysis of roughly 500 of the donors, V segments were called functional above 56.7% productive rearrangements and were called segregating when the between-donor standard deviation exceeded 5%. A statistical classification framework was built to diagnose cytomegalovirus status from the catalog of TCR beta chain sequences. In a later analysis, TCR nucleotide sequences were compared against IMGT/GENE-DB human TR gene sequences so that V and J genes could be assigned. Using the TCRdist pipeline, a later analysis assigned CDR3 sequences along with most-parsimonious VDJ recombination scenarios. In a later analysis, every TCR beta chain was defined by the combination of its CDR3 amino acid sequence and its V-gene family, and reads without a unique V-gene family were dropped. To address suspected cross-contamination and a sequencing artifact, a later analysis removed 450 to 700 highly shared, low-generation-probability nucleotide sequences. For each public chain, a later analysis derived a clonal expansion index from normalized ranks of inferred template counts within each repertoire. In a later analysis, generation probabilities were computed using a VDJ recombination model fitted to out-of-frame rearrangements, and the results were checked against IGoR. Hypergeometric tests were used in a later analysis to score TCR-TCR, TCR-HLA and TCR-CMV co-occurrence, with a repertoire-size bias correction applied to the TCR pairs. False discovery rates were estimated in a later analysis by permuting HLA or CMV assignments 20 times. A later analysis grouped co-occurring TCRs with DBSCAN, adding TCRdist sequence similarity when clustering within HLA-allele-positive subsets. For co-occurrence clustering, repertoires with fewer than 30,000 or more than 120,000 public chains were excluded, along with roughly 5 repertoires with anomalous nucleotide sharing. As stored in TCRdb, this immuneACCESS dataset retains in-frame rearrangements with V and J assigned. A fraction of the clones does not appear; measured against another copy, unresolved V genes explain less than half of the discrepancy, and the remainder lacks a known reason. V, J and clone size were drawn from that table, and D and trimming were deduced from the DNA. The table for this sample lists tens of thousands of clones; 60% to 85% of them were counted only once. The ten largest clones capture more than 2.5% of the sample.

This receptor chain uses TRBV18 and TRBJ2-1, and 9 junctional nucleotides match TRBD2. Sequenced sample: PBMCs. This sequence originates from a man younger than 35 in good health and CMV-seronegative. The DNA sequence follows: TGTGCCAGCTCACCCCGGGGACTAGCCGGCAACAATGAGCAGTTCTTC. It translates as CASSPRGLAGNNEQFF.